This T cell receptor beta chain was documented in a study of shared clonotypes between healthy human individuals. Naive CD8 isolation took CD45RO-negative cells positively selected for CCR7 and excluded terminally differentiated effector memory CD45RA+ cells. Generated by immunoSEQ multiplex PCR, the TCRdb table keeps only in-frame clones and is missing some. The repertoire holds about 2.1 million clones, around 95% seen once, with about 1.7% in the top ten. The V gene's germline CDR1 is MNHEY and CDR2 SVGAGI. J gave up 4 bases and V 0 bases, and 3 bases lay outside the gene matches. The CDR3 contains 16 residues.

Sequenced: naive CD8+ T cells from PBMCs. This sequence joins TRBV6-5 and TRBJ2-7; 13 positions match TRBD2. The origin of this receptor is a young man in good health. Some clones in this sample may be carry-over from other donors' samples. DNA for the CDR3: TGTGCCAGCAGTTACTCTGGGACTAGCGGGGCTTACGAGCAGTACTTC. It translates to CASSYSGTSGAYEQYF.